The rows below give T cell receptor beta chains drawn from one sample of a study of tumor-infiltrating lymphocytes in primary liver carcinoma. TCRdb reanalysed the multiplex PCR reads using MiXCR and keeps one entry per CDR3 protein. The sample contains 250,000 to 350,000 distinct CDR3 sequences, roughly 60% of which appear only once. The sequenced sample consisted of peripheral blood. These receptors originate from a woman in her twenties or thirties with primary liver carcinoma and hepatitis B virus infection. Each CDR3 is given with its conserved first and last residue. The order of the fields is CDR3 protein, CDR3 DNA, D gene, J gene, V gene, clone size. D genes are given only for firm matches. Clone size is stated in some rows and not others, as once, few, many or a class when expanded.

cdr3_aa: CASSHDRENTGELFF
cdr3_nt: TGTGCCAGCAGTCACGACAGGGAGAACACCGGGGAGCTGTTTTTT
d_call: TRBD1
j_call: TRBJ2-2
v_call: TRBV6-5
clone_size: few

cdr3_aa: CATSSGTGATEAFF
cdr3_nt: TGTGCCACCAGTTCCGGGACAGGGGCCACTGAAGCTTTCTTT
d_call: TRBD1
j_call: TRBJ1-1
v_call: TRBV24-1
clone_size: -

cdr3_aa: CASSSPGSNQPQHF
cdr3_nt: TGTGCCAGCAGTTCCCCGGGTAGCAATCAGCCCCAGCATTTT
d_call: -
j_call: TRBJ1-5
v_call: TRBV7-9
clone_size: many

cdr3_aa: CASSHDRGSPLHF
cdr3_nt: TGCGCCAGCAGCCACGACAGGGGATCACCCCTCCACTTT
d_call: TRBD1
j_call: TRBJ1-6
v_call: TRBV4-1
clone_size: many

cdr3_aa: CASSLFGGGDNQPQHF
cdr3_nt: TGTGCCAGCAGCTTATTCGGGGGTGGGGACAATCAGCCCCAGCATTTT
d_call: -
j_call: TRBJ1-5
v_call: TRBV7-9
clone_size: few

cdr3_aa: CASSLGQGETQYF
cdr3_nt: TGTGCCAGCAGCTTGGGACAAGGAGAGACCCAGTACTTC
d_call: -
j_call: TRBJ2-5
v_call: TRBV5-6
clone_size: many

cdr3_aa: CANRGSGSLIGYNVQFF
cdr3_nt: TGTGCCAACAGAGGTAGCGGGAGCCTCATAGGCTACAATGTGCAGTTCTTC
d_call: TRBD2
j_call: TRBJ2-1
v_call: TRBV11-1
clone_size: -

cdr3_aa: CASRAGQNMDTEAFF
cdr3_nt: TGTGCCAGCAGGGCGGGACAGAACATGGACACTGAAGCTTTCTTT
d_call: TRBD1
j_call: TRBJ1-1
v_call: TRBV6-2/TRBV6-3
clone_size: -

cdr3_aa: CSVSSAFGYTF
cdr3_nt: TGCAGCGTTTCATCCGCCTTCGGCTACACCTTC
d_call: -
j_call: TRBJ1-2
v_call: TRBV29-1
clone_size: many

cdr3_aa: CASSLTGTGIQPQHF
cdr3_nt: TGTGCCAGCAGCTTAACCGGGACAGGGATTCAGCCCCAGCATTTT
d_call: TRBD1
j_call: TRBJ1-5
v_call: TRBV7-9
clone_size: -

cdr3_aa: CANSLTGGAETQYF
cdr3_nt: TGCGCCAACAGCCTAACAGGGGGCGCGGAGACCCAGTACTTC
d_call: TRBD1
j_call: TRBJ2-5
v_call: TRBV4-1
clone_size: -

cdr3_aa: CASSENRGLGGVGNQPQHF
cdr3_nt: TGTGCCAGCAGTGAAAACAGGGGGCTCGGCGGAGTTGGCAATCAGCCCCAGCATTTT
d_call: TRBD1
j_call: TRBJ1-5
v_call: TRBV2
clone_size: few

cdr3_aa: CASSLNPPHRGRRLASKQYF
cdr3_nt: TGTGCCAGCAGCTTAAACCCCCCACACAGGGGAAGGAGACTAGCAAGCAAGCAGTACTTC
d_call: -
j_call: TRBJ2-7
v_call: TRBV7-2
clone_size: -

cdr3_aa: CASSNLLPPYEQYF
cdr3_nt: TGTGCCAGCAGTAATCTTTTACCGCCCTACGAGCAGTACTTC
d_call: -
j_call: TRBJ2-7
v_call: TRBV12-3/TRBV12-4
clone_size: many

cdr3_aa: CASSPKNTIYF
cdr3_nt: TGTGCCAGCAGCCCTAAAAACACCATATATTTT
d_call: -
j_call: TRBJ1-3
v_call: TRBV12-3/TRBV12-4
clone_size: many

cdr3_aa: CASSRSGRGHPYEQYF
cdr3_nt: TGTGCCAGCAGTCGGTCGGGCAGGGGGCATCCCTACGAGCAGTACTTC
d_call: TRBD1
j_call: TRBJ2-7
v_call: TRBV12-3/TRBV12-4
clone_size: -

cdr3_aa: CASSLYSRGRNTGELFF
cdr3_nt: TGTGCCAGCAGTTTATATTCCAGGGGTCGGAACACCGGGGAGCTGTTTTTT
d_call: -
j_call: TRBJ2-2
v_call: TRBV28
clone_size: few

cdr3_aa: CASSFKAGGPNETQYF
cdr3_nt: TGTGCCAGCAGCTTTAAAGCGGGAGGGCCGAATGAGACCCAGTACTTC
d_call: -
j_call: TRBJ2-5
v_call: TRBV12-1
clone_size: -

cdr3_aa: CASSQSRGLGKETQYF
cdr3_nt: TGCGCCAGCAGCCAATCTCGCGGGCTAGGGAAAGAGACCCAGTACTTC
d_call: -
j_call: TRBJ2-5
v_call: TRBV4-3
clone_size: -

cdr3_aa: CASSSGQGSHNEQFF
cdr3_nt: TGTGCCAGCAGCTCAGGGCAGGGCTCCCACAATGAGCAGTTCTTC
d_call: -
j_call: TRBJ2-1
v_call: TRBV11-3
clone_size: -

cdr3_aa: CASSQLTTDTQYF
cdr3_nt: TGCGCCAGCAGCCAACTCACCACAGATACGCAGTATTTT
d_call: -
j_call: TRBJ2-3
v_call: TRBV4-3
clone_size: many

cdr3_aa: CASSQGLAGVVTGELFF
cdr3_nt: TGCGCCAGCAGCCAAGGACTAGCGGGAGTTGTAACCGGGGAGCTGTTTTTT
d_call: TRBD2
j_call: TRBJ2-2
v_call: TRBV4-1
clone_size: few

cdr3_aa: CSAFDRVNEQYF
cdr3_nt: TGCAGCGCTTTCGACAGGGTAAACGAGCAGTACTTC
d_call: TRBD1
j_call: TRBJ2-7
v_call: TRBV29-1
clone_size: many

cdr3_aa: CGSSSSRNTEAFF
cdr3_nt: TGTGGCAGCAGCTCGTCCAGGAACACTGAAGCCTTCTTT
d_call: -
j_call: TRBJ1-1
v_call: TRBV11-1
clone_size: -

cdr3_aa: CASTYDARETQYF
cdr3_nt: TGTGCCAGCACTTACGACGCCAGGGAGACCCAGTACTTC
d_call: -
j_call: TRBJ2-5
v_call: TRBV28
clone_size: few

cdr3_aa: CASSSGSQETQYF
cdr3_nt: TGTGCCAGCTCCTCAGGGAGCCAAGAGACCCAGTACTTC
d_call: -
j_call: TRBJ2-5
v_call: TRBV6-1
clone_size: many

cdr3_aa: CVSSRTGTGGYTF
cdr3_nt: TGCGTCAGCAGCCGGACAGGGACAGGCGGCTACACCTTC
d_call: TRBD1
j_call: TRBJ1-2
v_call: TRBV4-1
clone_size: once

cdr3_aa: CASSYSTASSYNEQFF
cdr3_nt: TGTGCCAGCAGTTACTCGACGGCGAGCTCCTACAATGAGCAGTTCTTC
d_call: -
j_call: TRBJ2-1
v_call: TRBV6-5
clone_size: few

cdr3_aa: CRVGTRLTDTRYF
cdr3_nt: TGCAGAGTTGGTACCCGTCTCACAGATACGCGGTATTTT
d_call: -
j_call: TRBJ2-3
v_call: TRBV29-1
clone_size: once

cdr3_aa: CASSDARGVGLDTEAFF
cdr3_nt: TGTGCCAGCAGTGACGCAAGGGGAGTGGGCCTAGACACTGAAGCTTTCTTT
d_call: -
j_call: TRBJ1-1
v_call: TRBV25-1
clone_size: -

cdr3_aa: CASSLPGQTNTEAFF
cdr3_nt: TGTGCCAGCAGTCTGCCTGGACAGACGAACACTGAAGCTTTCTTT
d_call: -
j_call: TRBJ1-1
v_call: TRBV28
clone_size: -

cdr3_aa: CASSFRGHTTYEQYF
cdr3_nt: TGTGCCAGCAGCTTCAGGGGGCATACTACCTACGAGCAGTACTTC
d_call: TRBD1
j_call: TRBJ2-7
v_call: TRBV13
clone_size: few

cdr3_aa: CASSQDGTSGDGELFF
cdr3_nt: TGCGCCAGCAGCCAAGATGGGACTAGCGGGGACGGGGAGCTGTTTTTT
d_call: TRBD2
j_call: TRBJ2-2
v_call: TRBV4-3
clone_size: many

cdr3_aa: CVSSYYGTGGDQPQHF
cdr3_nt: TGTGTCAGCAGTTATTACGGGACAGGGGGCGATCAGCCCCAGCATTTT
d_call: TRBD1
j_call: TRBJ1-5
v_call: TRBV6-6
clone_size: -

cdr3_aa: CASSHPPGGQYF
cdr3_nt: TGCGCCAGCAGCCACCCACCAGGGGGACAGTACTTC
d_call: TRBD1
j_call: TRBJ2-7
v_call: TRBV4-1
clone_size: many

cdr3_aa: CASSEAQGRPSEQFF
cdr3_nt: TGTGCCAGCAGTGAAGCGCAGGGGAGGCCATCGGAGCAGTTCTTC
d_call: -
j_call: TRBJ2-1
v_call: TRBV6-1
clone_size: -

cdr3_aa: CASSLVTSALNSYNEQFF
cdr3_nt: TGTGCCAGCAGCTTAGTGACGTCGGCCTTAAACTCCTACAATGAGCAGTTCTTC
d_call: -
j_call: TRBJ2-1
v_call: TRBV7-9
clone_size: -

cdr3_aa: CACSFTNTGELFF
cdr3_nt: TGTGCCTGCAGCTTTACAAACACCGGGGAGCTGTTTTTC
d_call: -
j_call: TRBJ2-2
v_call: TRBV11-2
clone_size: -

cdr3_aa: CASSVDPGLAGESDTQYF
cdr3_nt: TGTGCCAGCAGTGTGGACCCGGGACTAGCGGGAGAGTCAGATACGCAGTATTTT
d_call: TRBD2
j_call: TRBJ2-3
v_call: TRBV12-3/TRBV12-4
clone_size: -

cdr3_aa: CASTDHGGGGNTEAFF
cdr3_nt: TGTGCCAGCACGGACCATGGGGGTGGTGGGAACACTGAAGCTTTCTTT
d_call: -
j_call: TRBJ1-1
v_call: TRBV6-6
clone_size: -

cdr3_aa: CASSLSGGAQLEQYF
cdr3_nt: TGTGCCAGCAGCTTATCCGGCGGAGCCCAGCTCGAGCAGTACTTC
d_call: -
j_call: TRBJ2-7
v_call: TRBV7-9
clone_size: -

cdr3_aa: CASRVGQNTGELFF
cdr3_nt: TGTGCCAGCAGGGTGGGGCAGAACACCGGGGAGCTGTTTTTT
d_call: -
j_call: TRBJ2-2
v_call: TRBV28
clone_size: -